This is a list of T cell receptor beta chains from one sample in a study of blood T cell repertoires in COVID-19. Sequencing used immunoSEQ multiplex PCR; TCRdb keeps in-frame clones, though not all of them. The sample has 200,000 to 300,000 clones, more than 75% seen once. Sequenced material: peripheral blood. These receptors all come from a man between 40 and 49 years old who had recovered from COVID-19. Both conserved end residues are part of each CDR3. Each record gives: V gene, clone size, D gene, J gene, CDR3 protein, CDR3 DNA. The D gene is left open where the match is weak. Clone size is not always given. Where it is, it says once, few, many or a class for expanded clones.

TRBV27	.	.	TRBJ2-7	CASSLGRNQYF	TGTGCCAGCAGTTTAGGCCGAAACCAGTACTTC
TRBV2	.	TRBD2	TRBJ2-3	CASSERSGRTDTQYF	TGTGCCAGCAGTGAACGCAGCGGGAGGACAGATACGCAGTATTTT
TRBV6-5	.	.	TRBJ2-1	CASSPGLTGEQFF	TGTGCCAGCAGCCCCGGACTGACGGGTGAGCAGTTCTTC
TRBV6-5	few	.	TRBJ1-4	CASSFRPNEKLFF	TGTGCCAGCAGTTTCAGGCCCAATGAAAAACTGTTTTTT
TRBV15	.	TRBD2	TRBJ2-1	CATSRGTSGRTNEQFF	TGTGCCACCAGCAGAGGGACTAGCGGGAGAACCAATGAGCAGTTCTTC
TRBV9	.	TRBD2	TRBJ2-1	CASSVDHAGGGDEQFF	TGTGCCAGCAGCGTAGACCACGCGGGAGGAGGGGATGAGCAGTTCTTC
TRBV9	.	TRBD2	TRBJ2-2	CASSVVTSGGTGELFF	TGTGCCAGCAGCGTAGTAACTAGCGGGGGCACCGGGGAGCTGTTTTTT
TRBV24-1	few	TRBD1	TRBJ1-4	CATSEDRAKGEEKLFF	TGTGCCACCAGTGAGGACAGGGCGAAGGGGGAAGAAAAACTGTTTTTT
TRBV19	.	TRBD2	TRBJ2-1	CASIGTSGSYNEQFF	TGTGCCAGTATCGGGACTAGCGGGAGTTACAATGAGCAGTTCTTC
TRBV9	.	.	TRBJ2-3	CASSVRLARRTDTQYF	TGTGCCAGCAGCGTACGGCTAGCACGCCGCACAGATACGCAGTATTTT
TRBV3-1/TRBV3-2	.	TRBD2	TRBJ2-2	CASSQGGGEATGELFF	TGTGCCAGCAGCCAAGGTGGGGGGGAGGCCACCGGGGAGCTGTTTTTT
TRBV6-5	.	TRBD2	TRBJ2-7	CASSYGGVLYEQYF	TGTGCCAGCAGTTACGGGGGGGTACTCTACGAGCAGTACTTC
TRBV6-2/TRBV6-3	.	TRBD2	TRBJ2-4	CASSSLTTSVAKNIQYF	TGTGCCAGCAGCTCGCTCACGACTAGCGTAGCCAAAAACATTCAGTACTTC
TRBV9	few	.	TRBJ2-7	CASSVILGPRDYEQYF	TGTGCCAGCAGCGTAATCCTAGGGCCGAGGGATTACGAGCAGTACTTC
TRBV5-6	.	TRBD2	TRBJ2-3	CASSKVGGKTSTDTQYF	TGTGCCAGCAGCAAGGTGGGGGGGAAAACTAGCACAGATACGCAGTATTTT
TRBV6-6	once	TRBD1	TRBJ1-4	CASRTWDRVSEKLFF	TGTGCCAGCAGAACCTGGGACAGGGTCTCCGAAAAACTGTTTTTT
TRBV5-1	.	.	TRBJ2-1	CASSLAGGSFGNEQFF	TGCGCCAGCAGCTTGGCCGGTGGGAGTTTTGGAAATGAGCAGTTCTTC
TRBV7-2	.	.	TRBJ2-7	CASSSGTGVREQYF	TGTGCCAGCAGCTCAGGGACGGGGGTACGCGAGCAGTACTTC
TRBV19	.	TRBD1	TRBJ1-5	CASSSPGQGLGNQPQHF	TGTGCCAGTAGTTCTCCGGGACAGGGACTAGGCAATCAGCCCCAGCATTTT
TRBV2	.	.	TRBJ1-1	CASSATGGVTEAFF	TGTGCCAGCAGTGCGACAGGAGGCGTCACTGAAGCTTTCTTT
TRBV2	.	TRBD1	TRBJ1-4	CASLPPGQGANNEKLFF	TGTGCCAGCCTCCCCCCGGGACAGGGGGCTAATAATGAAAAACTGTTTTTT
TRBV2	few	TRBD1	TRBJ2-2	CASWPGGQGGRTGELFF	TGTGCCAGCTGGCCCGGGGGACAGGGAGGGCGGACCGGGGAGCTGTTTTTT
TRBV5-1	.	.	TRBJ2-7	CASSLDGYEQYF	TGCGCCAGCAGCTTGGACGGCTACGAGCAGTACTTC
TRBV11-2	.	TRBD2	TRBJ2-5	CASSPRVGLVETQYF	TGTGCCAGCAGCCCCCGGGTGGGACTAGTAGAGACCCAGTACTTC
TRBV5-5	.	.	TRBJ2-5	CASSLGLQETQYF	TGTGCCAGCAGCTTGGGACTCCAAGAGACCCAGTACTTC
TRBV5-1	.	.	TRBJ2-7	CASSPWGDSTKDEQYF	TGCGCCAGCAGCCCCTGGGGGGATAGTACGAAAGACGAGCAGTACTTC
TRBV10-1	.	.	TRBJ2-7	CASSELTAYEQYF	TGCGCCAGCAGTGAGTTGACAGCGTACGAGCAGTACTTC
TRBV4-1	.	.	TRBJ1-4	CASSQDSRKLFF	TGCGCCAGCAGCCAAGATAGCAGAAAACTGTTTTTT
TRBV27	.	.	TRBJ2-1	CASSRDNRNEQFF	TGTGCCAGCAGTAGGGACAATAGGAATGAGCAGTTCTTC
TRBV13	.	.	TRBJ2-7	CASSAASQGREQYF	TGTGCCAGCAGCGCAGCCTCGCAGGGTCGGGAGCAGTACTTC
TRBV3-1/TRBV3-2	.	.	TRBJ2-1	CASSPPGHEQFF	TGTGCCAGCAGCCCCCCAGGCCATGAGCAGTTCTTC
TRBV10-1	.	.	TRBJ1-1	CASSESFQGRTFF	TGCGCCAGCAGTGAGTCTTTTCAGGGTAGAACTTTCTTT
TRBV6-5	.	.	TRBJ1-4	CASSYSISFRGEKLFF	TGTGCCAGCAGTTACTCGATATCCTTTCGGGGTGAAAAACTGTTTTTT
TRBV7-6	.	.	TRBJ1-3	CASSVTSGRPVPIYF	TGTGCCAGCAGCGTAACCTCCGGGAGACCCGTTCCCATATATTTT
TRBV19	.	.	TRBJ2-7	CASSTGLRSSYEQYF	TGTGCCAGTAGTACAGGGCTCCGTTCCTCCTACGAGCAGTACTTC
TRBV7-5	.	.	TRBJ1-5	CARSLFIHIQGTINQPQHF	TGTGCCAGAAGCTTATTTATCCACATCCAGGGTACAATCAATCAGCCCCAGCATTTT
TRBV5-6	.	TRBD1	TRBJ1-2	CASSLGGTDHGYTF	TGTGCCAGCAGCTTGGGAGGGACAGACCATGGCTACACCTTC
TRBV12-5	.	TRBD1	TRBJ2-3	CASGLLGGADTQYF	TGTGCTAGTGGTTTGTTAGGGGGCGCAGATACGCAGTATTTT
TRBV4-1	.	.	TRBJ1-4	CASSPLGGATNEKLFF	TGCGCCAGCAGCCCTCTCGGAGGAGCAACTAATGAAAAACTGTTTTTT